This TCR beta chain comes out of a study of cytomegalovirus exposure and HLA in healthy donors (dated by TCRdb to the late 2010s). In the study overall: In an earlier analysis of some 610 of the donors, 250 to 350 Gb of sequence data and just under 120 million unique TCR beta sequences from roughly 190 million T cells were reported. In addition to the first cohort of 500 to 850 subjects, a separate validation cohort of approximately 130 different subjects was used. To decide whether each TCR beta V gene segment behaved as functional or pseudogenic, an earlier analysis of some 600 of the donors relied on high-throughput TCR beta sequencing. Both class I and class II loci were covered by HLA typing, at four-digit resolution. The T cell repertoires of roughly 660 subjects were profiled by immunosequencing and related to cytomegalovirus serostatus. Roughly 300 gigabases of sequencing data and around 87 million unique TCR sequences were included in an early release covering roughly 700 HLA-typed donors. Of the roughly 400 genotyped donors, about 84% fell in the genetic ancestry cluster associated with self-reported Caucasian donors. To predict cytomegalovirus infection status, the study brought together high-throughput TCR immunosequencing, statistical association of individual TCRs with disease status, and machine learning. The later analysis used no new phenotypic data to find candidate immune exposures, relying instead on TCR beta sequences and their occurrence across donors. The aim of the study was to test whether cataloging public T cell receptors could identify signatures of past pathogen exposure. Genome-wide SNP genotypes for about 55% of the 666 donors were used in a later genetic analysis, which treated that subset as a discovery cohort. To study patterns of TCR occurrence, a later analysis re-analyzed previously published TCR beta repertoires from around 700 donors and added high-resolution HLA genotyping. On average, roughly 250,000 unique TCR beta nucleotide sequences were sequenced per donor among about 400 genotyped donors of the cohort, with around 19% of those sequences being non-productive. Every repertoire in the discovery cohort had been generated on one and the same sequencing platform. Roughly 5 DR-DQ haplotypes were handled as single units for association and clustering because linkage in the cohort was strong. Typing coverage varied by locus: roughly 629-640 donors for A, B, C, DRB1 and DQB1; approximately 500 for DQA1; 606 for DPA1; some 470 for DPB1. Donor age, sex, ethnicity and CMV serostatus were compiled together with the repertoire data. General study outcomes and caveats: At a false discovery rate of 0.05, a later analysis linked 16,000 or so TCR beta sequences to specific HLA alleles. The authors suggested that the approach could potentially be extended to other disease states and immunological phenotypes. Cytomegalovirus status was reported to be diagnosed by the classifier with high specificity and sensitivity in both the original and validation cohorts. The cohort was sequenced for TCR beta chains only, and without alpha or paired-chain data the features that could be detected were limited. A later genetic analysis associated a missense DCLRE1C variant with V-gene and J-gene trimming of TCR beta chains, and an independent cohort replicated the association. In a later analysis, TCR association rates were found to vary across HLA loci, with the most associated TCRs seen for DRB1 alleles and the fewest for HLA-C alleles. A further reported finding was that TCR beta sequences accurately predicted the HLA-A and HLA-B alleles for most subjects in the first cohort. The 87-base-pair reads could not distinguish some IMGT-functional V segments, including TRBV6-2 and TRBV6-3, so those segments were excluded. Assigning TCR associations to individual alleles was difficult when HLA alleles, especially DR and DQ, strongly co-occurred. Presence/absence analyses assumed roughly uniform sequencing depth across donors, an assumption that may not hold. Linkage disequilibrium might explain the correlated functional status among segregating V segments, but an unknown experimental factor could not be excluded. A later analysis reported that several top co-occurrence clusters appeared linked to parvovirus B19, influenza, CMV and Epstein-Barr virus. In vitro tests confirmed that a few of the cytomegalovirus-associated TCR beta chains recognize cytomegalovirus antigens. In the study, 164 TCR beta chains were listed as associated with cytomegalovirus. Across donors, most TCR sequences were observed very rarely, whereas some public TCRs were present in many individuals. A later genetic analysis reported fewer N-insertions in productive TCRs among donors in an Asian-associated ancestry cluster than the roughly 620-donor mean. Because some donors lacked HLA typing at each locus, the association tests relied only on the typed subset. Broadly in line with IMGT annotations, most TCR beta V segments showed up in productive rearrangements about 90% or about 30% of the time in an earlier analysis of about 500 of the donors. A cluster of highly shared sequence variants was judged likely to be a technical artifact of the sequencing pipeline. CMV serostatus was the only immune exposure information available for the cohort. In a later analysis, HLA-associated TCR beta chains were found to be more clonally expanded and to have lower generation probabilities than equally common non-associated chains. A later analysis found that most CMV-associated TCR beta chains appeared HLA-restricted, with HLA associations seemingly driven largely by CMV exposure. Because counts were too low, seventeen rarely observed V segments, including chromosome 9 orphons, were excluded from the earlier analysis of 587 of the donors.

In total, roughly 670 healthy bone marrow donors made up the cohort. At the time of sampling, all cohort members were nominally healthy, though unrecorded immune exposures were likely present. The donor tested CMV seropositive, placing the donor among the 250 to 300 seropositive members of the cohort. Every donor gave a peripheral blood sample, and the peripheral blood mononuclear cells from that sample were used for TCR beta sequencing. Genomic DNA extraction from the blood cell samples was performed with the Qiagen DNeasy Blood Extraction Kit. Library preparation was by the immunoSEQ multiplex PCR assay. For the multiplex PCR, a mixture combining 60 forward primers for TCR Vbeta segments and 13 reverse primers for TCR Jbeta segments was used. A multiplex PCR assay on genomic DNA amplified the CDR3 region of rearranged TCR beta genes. Amplified TCR beta libraries were sequenced as 87-base-pair reads on the Illumina HiSeq System. The study's processing was this. A later analysis tallied tens of millions of unique TCR beta chains across the 666 repertoires, and some 12 million of those chains were shared by two or more donors. A nearest-neighbor algorithm error-corrected the raw reads and collapsed the reads into unique sequences, merging closely related sequences to remove PCR and sequencing errors. V, D and J gene segments were assigned by aligning CDR3 sequences to IMGT reference sequences. For a sequence to be retained, a match of at least six nucleotides was required to both a V gene segment and a J gene segment. Rearrangements were classified as productive when the CDR3 lacked stop codons and remained in frame with V and J, and all other rearrangements were classified as non-productive. Following IMGT convention, CDR3 was defined as the stretch from the second conserved V-encoded cysteine up to the conserved J-encoded phenylalanine. The earlier analysis of about 560 of the donors excluded any sequence lacking an unambiguous match to a single V gene segment. An earlier analysis of a few hundred of the donors called V segments functional above 56.7% productive rearrangements and segregating when the between-donor standard deviation exceeded 5%. A statistical classification framework was built to diagnose cytomegalovirus status from the catalog of TCR beta chain sequences. In a later analysis, V and J genes were assigned by comparing TCR nucleotide sequences against IMGT/GENE-DB human TR gene sequences. Using the TCRdist pipeline, a later analysis assigned CDR3 sequences along with most-parsimonious VDJ recombination scenarios. A later analysis defined each TCR beta chain by its CDR3 amino acid sequence plus V-gene family, and excluded reads lacking a unique V-gene family. As a way to deal with suspected cross-contamination and a sequencing artifact, a later analysis dropped over 550 nucleotide sequences that were highly shared and had low generation probability. In a later analysis, a clonal expansion index was calculated for each public chain from normalized within-repertoire ranks of inferred template counts. In a later analysis, generation probabilities were computed using a VDJ recombination model fitted to out-of-frame rearrangements, and the results were checked against IGoR. In a later analysis, hypergeometric tests were used to score TCR-TCR, TCR-HLA and TCR-CMV co-occurrence, with a repertoire-size bias correction applied to TCR pairs. In a later analysis, false discovery rates were estimated by permuting HLA or CMV assignments 20 times. A later analysis grouped co-occurring TCRs with DBSCAN, adding TCRdist sequence similarity when clustering within HLA-allele-positive subsets. Repertoires with fewer than 30,000 or more than 120,000 public chains were left out of co-occurrence clustering, as were roughly five repertoires with anomalous nucleotide sharing. TCRdb carries this immuneACCESS record with in-frame sequences only. Its versions omit some clonotypes, under half of them owing to an unresolved V gene in the studies checked, with the rest unexplained. D and trimming come from the DNA, and the V and J calls and clone size come from that table. Here the sample has some 95,000 clones; approximately 71% occur a single time. Jointly, the top ten make up about 16% of the sample.

Details on this clone: The target of this receptor is not known. No base qualities exist here, and no much larger clone lies one base off it.

V and J lose 8 bases and 5 bases, and a span of 15 bases separates them. The CDR3 numbers 14 residues from cysteine through phenylalanine. Just CDR3 DNA is preserved here, 42 bases in frame from base 1. Based on the germline V gene (reference sequence), the CDR1 and CDR2 sequences are LNHDA and SQIVND. The receptor was isolated from a woman aged 18-35 years in good health and CMV-seropositive. The specimen sequenced was PBMCs. This receptor chain uses TRBV19 and TRBJ1-4, with TRBD1 tentatively as D gene (6 bases match). The nucleotides are TGTGCCAGTCGTCTACAGGGCGAAAATGAAAAACTGTTTTTT. Translated, this is CASRLQGENEKLFF.